This TCR beta chain stems from a study of blood T cell repertoires in COVID-19. Two negative PCRs, clearance, or symptom resolution characterized the recovered Cohort 3 donors. Germline values: CDR1 MNHEY, CDR2 SVGAGI. Deletions cut 0 bases from V and 4 bases from J, with 12 bases between. The CDR3 is 15 residues long. The method was immunoSEQ multiplex PCR; TCRdb's version includes in-frame clones alone and lacks a portion of them. This sample has about 180,000 clones, with roughly 87% found just once. Sequenced material: PBMCs or T cells enriched from blood (not recorded which). The V gene is TRBV6-5, the J gene TRBJ1-2; D is undetermined. This receptor was taken from a woman aged 45-60 years who had recovered from COVID-19. CDR3 protein: CASSYSMAEAYGYTF. Written as DNA, the CDR3 is TGTGCCAGCAGTTACTCGATGGCCGAGGCCTATGGCTACACCTTC.